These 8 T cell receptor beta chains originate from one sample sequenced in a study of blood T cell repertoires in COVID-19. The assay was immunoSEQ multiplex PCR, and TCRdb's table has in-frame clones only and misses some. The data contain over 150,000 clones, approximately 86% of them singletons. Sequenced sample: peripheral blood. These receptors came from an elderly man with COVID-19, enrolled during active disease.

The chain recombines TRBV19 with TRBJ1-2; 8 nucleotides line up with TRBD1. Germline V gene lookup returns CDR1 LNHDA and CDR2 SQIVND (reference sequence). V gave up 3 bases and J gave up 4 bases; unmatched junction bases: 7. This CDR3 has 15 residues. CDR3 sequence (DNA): TGTGCCAGTAGTATGACAGGGGTCGGTATCTATGGCTACACCTTC. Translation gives CASSMTGVGIYGYTF.

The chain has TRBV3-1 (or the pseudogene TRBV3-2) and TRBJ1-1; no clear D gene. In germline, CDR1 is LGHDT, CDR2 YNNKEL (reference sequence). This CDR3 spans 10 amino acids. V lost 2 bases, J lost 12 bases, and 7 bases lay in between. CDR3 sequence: CASSQRETFF. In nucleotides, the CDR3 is TGTGCCAGCAGCCAACGGGAAACTTTCTTT.

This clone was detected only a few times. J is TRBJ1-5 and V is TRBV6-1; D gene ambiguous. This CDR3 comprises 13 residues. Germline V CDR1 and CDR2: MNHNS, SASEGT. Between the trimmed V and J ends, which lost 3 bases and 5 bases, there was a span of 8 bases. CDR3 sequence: CASSDPGDQPQHF. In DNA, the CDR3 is TGTGCCAGCAGTGATCCGGGAGATCAGCCCCAGCATTTT.

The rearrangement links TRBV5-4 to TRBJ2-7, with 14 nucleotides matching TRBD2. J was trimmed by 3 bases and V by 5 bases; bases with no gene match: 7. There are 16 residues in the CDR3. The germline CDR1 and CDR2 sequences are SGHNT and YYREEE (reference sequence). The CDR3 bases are TGTGCCAGCAGAGACGGGACTAGCGGGGGAGGCTACGAGCAGTACTTC. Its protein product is CASRDGTSGGGYEQYF.

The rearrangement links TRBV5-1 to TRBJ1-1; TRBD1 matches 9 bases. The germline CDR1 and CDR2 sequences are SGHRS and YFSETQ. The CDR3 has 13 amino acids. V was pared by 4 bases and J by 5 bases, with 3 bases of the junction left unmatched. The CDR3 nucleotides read TGCGCCAGCAGCGCCGACAGGGGGACTGAAGCTTTCTTT. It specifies CASSADRGTEAFF.

The CDR3 DNA reads as TGTGCCAGCAGCCACCTGCCCCCCCGGAGCACTGAAGCTTTCTTT. It yields the protein CASSHLPPRSTEAFF. The chain carries TRBV3-1 (or the pseudogene TRBV3-2) and TRBJ1-1; D gene uncertain. The CDR3 is made up of 15 amino acids. Germline V lookup: CDR1 LGHDT, CDR2 YNNKEL (reference sequence). Between the trimmed V and J ends, which lost 3 bases and 4 bases, there was a span of 15 bases.

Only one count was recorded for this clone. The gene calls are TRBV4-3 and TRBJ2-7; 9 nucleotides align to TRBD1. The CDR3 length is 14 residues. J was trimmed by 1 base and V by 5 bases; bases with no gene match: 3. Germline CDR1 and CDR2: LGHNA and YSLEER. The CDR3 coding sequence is TGCGCCAGCAGCGTGGACAGGGGTTCCTACGAGCAGTACTTC. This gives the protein CASSVDRGSYEQYF.

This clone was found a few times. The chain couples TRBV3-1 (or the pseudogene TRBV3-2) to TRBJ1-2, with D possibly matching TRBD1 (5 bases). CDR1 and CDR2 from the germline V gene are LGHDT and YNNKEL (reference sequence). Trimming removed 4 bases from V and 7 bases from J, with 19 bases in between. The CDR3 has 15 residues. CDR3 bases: TGTGCCAGCAGCCTTTGGGGGAGGTACTTGAGTGGCTACACCTTC. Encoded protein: CASSLWGRYLSGYTF.